This TCR beta chain was sequenced in a study of regulatory T cells in long-lasting Graves disease. This clonotype was seen only a few times. Its antigen is unidentified. For TCR beta, libraries came from iRepertoire HTBI primers and Arm-PCR of CDR3 regions. One entry per CDR3 protein, called by TCRdb with MiXCR from the multiplex PCR reads. Of around 400,000 distinct CDR3 sequences listed, 15% to 19% are singletons. Regarding time point: newly diagnosed GD, antithyroid drugs for less than 3 months. Scientists built the TCR library using RNA that was extracted from PBMCs. Graves' disease diagnoses used American Thyroid Association guidelines. Patients were from an endocrinology department in Xi'an, China. Nine milliliters of peripheral blood were taken and placed in EDTA tubes. Study-wide results and limits: Persistent Graves' patients possessed reduced TCR diversity relative to recently diagnosed ones.

This TCR was recovered from a female donor with Graves disease. Source: peripheral blood mononuclear cells (PBMCs), taken at new diagnosis, from a patient treated with antithyroid drugs.

DNA for the CDR3: TGTGCCAGCAGCGTAGGGGGGATAGGGGCCAACGTCCTGACTTTC. Translated, it gives CASSVGGIGANVLTF. The rearrangement links TRBV9 to TRBJ2-6; either TRBD1 or TRBD2 may supply D (5 bases each). CDR1 and CDR2 (germline): SGDLS, YYNGEE. This CDR3 comprises 15 residues. V was clipped by 0 bases and J by 4 bases, with 8 bases between them.